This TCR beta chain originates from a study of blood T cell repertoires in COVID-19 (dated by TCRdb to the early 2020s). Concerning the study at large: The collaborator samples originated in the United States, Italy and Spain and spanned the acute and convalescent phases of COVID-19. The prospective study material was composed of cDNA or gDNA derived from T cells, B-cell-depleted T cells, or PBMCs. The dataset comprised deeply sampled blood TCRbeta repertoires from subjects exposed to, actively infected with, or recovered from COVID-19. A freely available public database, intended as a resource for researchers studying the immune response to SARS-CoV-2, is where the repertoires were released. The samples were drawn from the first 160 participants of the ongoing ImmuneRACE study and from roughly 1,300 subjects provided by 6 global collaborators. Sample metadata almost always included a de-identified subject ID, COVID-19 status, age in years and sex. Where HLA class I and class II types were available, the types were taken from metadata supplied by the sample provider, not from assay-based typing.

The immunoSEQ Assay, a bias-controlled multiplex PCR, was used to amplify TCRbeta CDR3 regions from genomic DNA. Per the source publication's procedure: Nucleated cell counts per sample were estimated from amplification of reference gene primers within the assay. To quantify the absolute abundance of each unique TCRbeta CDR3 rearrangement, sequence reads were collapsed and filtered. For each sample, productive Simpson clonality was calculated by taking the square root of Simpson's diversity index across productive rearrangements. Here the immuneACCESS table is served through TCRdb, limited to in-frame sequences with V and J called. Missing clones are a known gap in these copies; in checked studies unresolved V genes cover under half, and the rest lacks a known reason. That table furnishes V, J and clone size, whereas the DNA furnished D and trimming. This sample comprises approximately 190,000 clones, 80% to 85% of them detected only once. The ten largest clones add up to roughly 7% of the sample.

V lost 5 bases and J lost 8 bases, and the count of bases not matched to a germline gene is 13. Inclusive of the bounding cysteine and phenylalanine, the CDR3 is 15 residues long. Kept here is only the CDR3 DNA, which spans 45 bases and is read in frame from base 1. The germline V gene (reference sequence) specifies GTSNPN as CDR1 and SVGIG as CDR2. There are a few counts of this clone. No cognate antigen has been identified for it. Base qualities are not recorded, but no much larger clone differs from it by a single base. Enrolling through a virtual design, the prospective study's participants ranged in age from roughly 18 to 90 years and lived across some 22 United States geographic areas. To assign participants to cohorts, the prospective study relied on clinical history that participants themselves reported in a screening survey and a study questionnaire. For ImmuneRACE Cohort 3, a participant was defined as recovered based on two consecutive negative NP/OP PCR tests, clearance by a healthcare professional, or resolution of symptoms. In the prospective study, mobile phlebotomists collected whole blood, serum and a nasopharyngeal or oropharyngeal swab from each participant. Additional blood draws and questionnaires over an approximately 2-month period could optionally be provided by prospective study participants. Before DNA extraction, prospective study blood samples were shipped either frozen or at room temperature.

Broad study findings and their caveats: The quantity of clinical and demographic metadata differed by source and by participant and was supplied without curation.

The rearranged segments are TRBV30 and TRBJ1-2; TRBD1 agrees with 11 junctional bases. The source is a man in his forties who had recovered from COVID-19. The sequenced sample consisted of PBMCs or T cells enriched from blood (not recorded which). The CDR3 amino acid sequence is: CAWVLRDRGFLGYTF. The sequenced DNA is TGTGCCTGGGTCCTTCGGGACAGGGGGTTTCTGGGCTACACCTTC. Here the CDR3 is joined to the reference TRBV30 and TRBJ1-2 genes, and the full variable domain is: SQTIHQWPATLVQPVGSPLSLECTVEGTSNPNLYWYRQAAGRGLQLLFYSVGIGQISSEVPQNLSASRPQDRQFILSSKKLLLSDSGFYLCAWVLRDRGFLGYTFGSGTRLTVV.